This T cell receptor (beta chain) emerged from a study of regulatory T cells in long-lasting Graves disease. General observations from the study: Patients with persistent disease shared 2,900 or so public clonotypes, outpacing the approximately 920 shared by new patients.

The CDR3 is made up of 13 amino acids. The V end was cut by 6 bases, the J end by 6 bases, with 12 bases between. HTBI primers from iRepertoire and Arm-PCR of CDR3 regions yielded the TCR beta libraries. TCRdb called the multiplex PCR reads again in MiXCR, with one record for every CDR3 protein. The sample lists some 340,000 distinct CDR3 sequences, roughly 20% occurring once. This clonotype has a handful of counts. What it recognizes is unknown. Documented time point: persistent/refractory GD, antithyroid drugs over 5 years with positive TRAb. TCR sequences were obtained from RNA taken from PBMCs. This chain connects TRBV12-3 or TRBV12-4 to TRBJ2-1; D is perhaps TRBD1 (5 bases). The material was peripheral blood mononuclear cells (PBMCs), obtained when the disease was refractory, from a patient treated with antithyroid drugs. The TCR sequence derives from a middle-aged woman with Graves disease. CDR3 region: CASRNSRGNEQFF. As DNA, the CDR3 is TGTGCCAGCAGAAATTCTAGGGGCAATGAGCAGTTCTTC.